This is a list of T cell receptor beta chains from one sample in a study of response to subunit inactivated influenza vaccine. TCRdb re-analysed the RT-PCR reads in MiXCR, keeping a single row per CDR3 protein. The table has roughly 670,000 distinct CDR3 sequences, 11% to 15% seen once. The material was PBMCs from blood, obtained 14 to 15 days before vaccination. These receptors all stem from a man aged 50 or older who received an inactivated influenza vaccine. The conserved cysteine and the conserved F or W are not part of the CDR3 here. The D gene is left open where the match is weak. A row's size may be missing; if present it is once, few, many or a size class.

CDR3: ASSLSNIEQF
D: NA
V: TRBV7-2
size: NA

CDR3: ASSDNAGTLTEAF
D: NA
V: TRBV7-9
size: many

CDR3: ATGRQYNEQF
D: NA
V: TRBV6-5
size: few

CDR3: ASSQDPPKRDQETQY
D: NA
V: TRBV14
size: NA

CDR3: ASRTVGTKNIQY
D: NA
V: TRBV6-2/TRBV6-3
size: NA

CDR3: ASSLVAGEETQY
D: TRBD2
V: TRBV7-9
size: many

CDR3: ASSQALVGPEQF
D: NA
V: TRBV14
size: few

CDR3: ASSSIPGHRNYGYT
D: NA
V: TRBV11-2
size: NA

CDR3: ASSIPMRGASRKNIQY
D: TRBD2
V: TRBV11-2
size: NA

CDR3: ASSTGTARDEQF
D: NA
V: TRBV5-1
size: few

CDR3: ASSSSNGLAVPYEQY
D: TRBD2
V: TRBV6-1
size: NA

CDR3: SVSPLKNTEAF
D: NA
V: TRBV29-1
size: NA

CDR3: ASSMKF
D: NA
V: TRBV2
size: NA

CDR3: ATSPAGLAGVDEQF
D: TRBD2
V: TRBV15
size: NA

CDR3: ASSLNTPPGGPYNEQF
D: TRBD1
V: TRBV7-3
size: NA

CDR3: ASSLSNGSPLH
D: NA
V: TRBV7-2
size: many

CDR3: ASSLEPVEYTGEAF
D: NA
V: TRBV5-1
size: few

CDR3: ASNRHLPSSYNEQF
D: NA
V: TRBV6-2/TRBV6-3
size: many

CDR3: ASSPHSNYGYT
D: NA
V: TRBV5-1
size: NA

CDR3: ASSRDRGLPGELF
D: TRBD1
V: TRBV11-2
size: many

CDR3: ASSLAPRLSTDTQY
D: NA
V: TRBV12-3/TRBV12-4
size: NA

CDR3: ASSRTVSYEQY
D: NA
V: TRBV16
size: NA

CDR3: ASSQADTAYEQY
D: NA
V: TRBV3-1
size: many

CDR3: ASSPGIFSGELF
D: NA
V: TRBV12-3/TRBV12-4
size: few

CDR3: ASSPTGRSKTQY
D: NA
V: TRBV7-8
size: few

CDR3: ASSWGQGMGQPQH
D: TRBD1
V: TRBV5-5
size: few

CDR3: SAMRAGATDTQY
D: NA
V: TRBV20-1
size: NA

CDR3: AIMEQSSYEQY
D: NA
V: TRBV10-3
size: many

CDR3: ASSLTSGTSRNTGELF
D: TRBD2
V: TRBV7-3
size: few

CDR3: ASSSRTGDIQY
D: TRBD1
V: TRBV11-1
size: few

CDR3: ASSFSGTGGREYGYT
D: TRBD1
V: TRBV5-6
size: NA

CDR3: ASSTKETQY
D: NA
V: TRBV18
size: few

CDR3: AIRGLRGDNEQF
D: NA
V: TRBV2
size: few

CDR3: ASSLMSSGVYNEQF
D: NA
V: TRBV5-1
size: NA

CDR3: ASSQDSTSGGGEQF
D: TRBD2
V: TRBV4-1
size: few

CDR3: ASSQSSTGELF
D: NA
V: TRBV16
size: many

CDR3: ASSARLEQF
D: NA
V: TRBV2
size: NA

CDR3: ASSQAEALPYEQY
D: NA
V: TRBV14
size: few

CDR3: SALSYEQY
D: NA
V: TRBV20-1
size: few

CDR3: ASSLAIRTGAVSTEAF
D: TRBD1
V: TRBV5-1
size: few

CDR3: SAPGQGAPGGYT
D: TRBD1
V: TRBV20-1
size: few

CDR3: ASLDTSGNTEAF
D: NA
V: TRBV5-1
size: few

CDR3: AISPDRNQPQH
D: NA
V: TRBV10-3
size: NA

CDR3: SARDPRGQETQY
D: NA
V: TRBV20-1
size: NA

CDR3: ASGIAGSQETQY
D: TRBD2
V: TRBV28
size: many

CDR3: SVVSRTGRLLSYYEQY
D: TRBD1
V: TRBV29-1
size: few

CDR3: ASSAAGGLWNEQF
D: TRBD2
V: TRBV25-1
size: few

CDR3: ASSQAGTASGNTIY
D: NA
V: TRBV3-1
size: few

CDR3: SAASSSGRNIQY
D: NA
V: TRBV20-1
size: few

CDR3: ASSFSGSRYEQY
D: TRBD2
V: TRBV7-9
size: NA

CDR3: ASSSPSGGPTDTQY
D: TRBD2
V: TRBV5-1
size: few

CDR3: ASSPAASGRGEQF
D: TRBD2
V: TRBV12-3/TRBV12-4
size: many

CDR3: ASSGPSSRLNSPLH
D: NA
V: TRBV5-5
size: few

CDR3: ASSLLTSNYGYT
D: NA
V: TRBV5-6
size: NA

CDR3: ASSPWKTGTYEQY
D: TRBD1
V: TRBV5-6
size: many

CDR3: ASSLETGDKY
D: NA
V: TRBV7-2
size: many

CDR3: ATSSDPKGGEQY
D: NA
V: TRBV15
size: NA